This T cell receptor beta chain originates from a study of cytomegalovirus exposure and HLA in healthy donors. Background on the study: An analysis done earlier identified more than 100 million unique TCR beta sequences from about 180 million T cells. Overall study results and limits: Later analysis demonstrated an association between a missense DCLRE1C variant and TCR beta V- and J-gene trimming. Associated with cytomegalovirus, according to the listing, were 150 to 200 TCR beta chains.

With respect to this clone: Its matching antigen is unknown.

PCR primers comprised 60 Vbeta and 13 Jbeta primers. The assay was immunoSEQ multiplex PCR, and TCRdb's table has in-frame clones only and misses some. The sample consists of around 63,000 clones, about 77% of them appearing once. This TCR came from a man aged 35 to 55 in good health and CMV-seronegative. Source material: PBMCs.

DNA for the CDR3: TGTGCCAGCAGCCAAAACCCCGGGACAGGGGGCTCCAATGAGCAGTTCTTC. Translated, it gives CASSQNPGTGGSNEQFF. The V call is TRBV7-8, the J call TRBJ2-1, with 12 bases fitting TRBD1. V was pared by 5 bases and J by 6 bases, with 11 bases of the junction left unmatched. Germline-derived CDR1 and CDR2 are SGHVS and FQNEAQ. This CDR3 is 17 amino acids long.